Listed here are 21 T cell receptor beta chains from one sample, sequenced in a study of CD8 T cells in Susac syndrome. With random hexamers, reverse transcription was performed on about 0.5 to 1 ug of RNA. A single record per CDR3 protein comes from TCRdb applying MiXCR to the immunoSEQ multiplex PCR reads. The table lists around 90,000 distinct CDR3 sequences, approximately 96% of them singletons. The sample taken for sequencing was CD8+ T cells from PBMCs. These receptors all stem from a human donor with Susac syndrome.

This clonotype is a singleton in its sample. The CDR3 DNA is TGCAGCGTTGCAGAAACCGGGACAGGGGCCTACGAGCAGTACTTC. As protein: CSVAETGTGAYEQYF. The J gene is TRBJ2-7, the V gene TRBV29-1; the match to TRBD1 covers 10 bases. CDR3 size: 15 residues. Germline-derived CDR1 and CDR2 are SQVTM and ANQGSEA. Trimming removed 4 bases from V and 2 bases from J; junction bases left unmatched: 8.

V usage is TRBV20-1 and J usage is TRBJ2-4, with D perhaps TRBD2 (5 bases). The CDR3 extends over 14 amino acids. Trimming took 7 bases from V and 0 from J, leaving 13 bases between them. CDR1 is DFQATT, CDR2 SNEGSKA, per germline (reference sequence). Here the CDR3 DNA reads TGCAGTGGAGGGCGGCCCGGAGCCAAAAACATTCAGTACTTC. It yields the protein CSGGRPGAKNIQYF.

The gene calls are TRBV7-9 and TRBJ1-2; 8 nucleotides line up with TRBD1. CDR1 is SEHNR, CDR2 FQNEAQ, per germline (reference sequence). The CDR3 is 14 residues long. The trim removed 0 bases at V and 7 bases at J, leaving 4 bases unmatched. The CDR3 DNA reads as TGTGCCAGCAGCTTAGCCTGGACAGGGTCTGGCTACACCTTC. The encoded protein is CASSLAWTGSGYTF.

Only one count was recorded for this clonotype. J is TRBJ1-2 and V is TRBV4-1; D not certain. The V and J ends lost 1 base and 4 bases respectively, with 13 bases between them. Germline CDR1 is MGHRA and CDR2 is YSYEKL. The CDR3 consists of 15 residues. CDR3 amino acids: CASSQAAVGGYGYTF. CDR3 coding DNA: TGCGCCAGCAGCCAAGCAGCGGTCGGTGGCTATGGCTACACCTTC.

V gene TRBV20-1 combines with J gene TRBJ2-5; no reliable D call. Per germline, CDR1 DFQATT and CDR2 SNEGSKA (reference sequence). V lost 0 bases to trimming and J lost 7 bases, with 6 bases between them. The CDR3 runs to 11 residues. The CDR3 sequence: CSARDSGTQYF. For the CDR3, the DNA is TGCAGTGCTAGAGATTCGGGGACCCAGTACTTC.

The chain combines TRBV7-6 with TRBJ2-2; possibly TRBD1 for D (7 bases). V was shortened by 5 bases and J by 4 bases, with 17 bases between the two germline ends. Germline V gene sequence: CDR1 SGHVS, CDR2 FNYEAQ. This CDR3 region has 16 residues. The CDR3: CASSMHRGGATGELFF. In DNA form, the CDR3 reads TGTGCCAGCAGCATGCACAGGGGAGGCGCCACCGGGGAGCTGTTTTTT.

The chain carries TRBV6-5 and TRBJ1-2; D is ambiguous. Germline V lookup: CDR1 MNHEY, CDR2 SVGAGI. The V gene lost 9 bases and the J gene lost 3 bases, with 8 bases spanning the gap. The CDR3 extends over 11 amino acids. This chain's CDR3 is CASMTDYGYTF. As DNA, the CDR3 is TGTGCCAGTATGACGGACTATGGCTACACCTTC.

The chain has TRBV4-3 and TRBJ1-1; maybe TRBD1 (6 bases). Germline V gene lookup returns CDR1 LGHNA and CDR2 YSLEER. This CDR3 contains 16 residues. V was trimmed by 0 bases and J by 1 base, leaving 12 bases between them. The CDR3 DNA follows: TGCGCCAGCAGCCAAGACCTGGAGGGGGGGAACACTGAAGCTTTCTTT. It is translated as CASSQDLEGGNTEAFF.

This rearrangement joins TRBV1 to TRBJ2-7; the DNA was not compared with TRBD2, the D call given in the table. TRBV1 is a pseudogene segment. The CDR3 has 18 amino acids. CDR3 DNA sequence: TGCACCAGCAGTCAGGGTCTTAAAGCGGGGGGGAGCTCCTACGAGCAGTACTTC. This codes for CTSSQGLKAGGSSYEQYF.

This sequence joins TRBV2 and TRBJ2-2; D uncertain. The V and J ends lost 6 bases and 11 bases respectively, with 13 bases between them. There are 12 residues in the CDR3. Germline V gene sequence: CDR1 SNHLY, CDR2 FYNNEI. CDR3 in amino acids: CASSEPGLELFF. DNA for the CDR3: TGTGCCAGCAGCGAACCGGGCTTAGAGCTGTTTTTT. Drawing the rest from reference TRBV2 and TRBJ2-2, the complete variable domain is EPEVTQTPSHQVTQMGQEVILRCVPISNHLYFYWYRQILGQKVEFLVSFYNNEISEKSEIFDDQFSVERPDGSNFTLKIRSTKLEDSAMYFCASSEPGLELFFGEGSRLTVL.

This rearrangement joins TRBV7-9 to TRBJ2-6, with TRBD1 identical over 7 bases. The CDR3 consists of 19 residues. Germline loops: CDR1 SEHNR, CDR2 FQNEAQ (reference sequence). The V and J ends lost 4 bases and 2 bases, in that order; junction bases with no gene match: 14. The CDR3 spells CASSSAGTALSPGANVLTF. The CDR3 bases are TGTGCCAGCAGCTCCGCCGGGACAGCCCTAAGCCCTGGGGCCAACGTCCTGACTTTC.

V and J are TRBV6-1 and TRBJ1-6; D may be TRBD1 (5 bases). Deletions cut 5 bases from V and 8 bases from J, with 19 bases between. The length of the CDR3 is 16 residues. Germline V gene sequence: CDR1 MNHNS, CDR2 SASEGT. The CDR3 DNA is TGTGCCAGCAGTCGCCCGGGACGACGGTTGGATTCACCCCTCCACTTT. Protein product: CASSRPGRRLDSPLHF.

This CDR3 reads CSASLAGGYGYTF. The CDR3 DNA follows: TGCAGTGCTAGTCTAGCAGGGGGCTATGGCTACACCTTC. The chain couples TRBV20-1 to TRBJ1-2; 7 positions match TRBD1. J gave up 4 bases and V 3 bases, and 5 bases lay outside the gene matches. The CDR3 is 13 residues long. Germline V gene data show CDR1 as DFQATT and CDR2 as SNEGSKA (reference sequence).

CDR3 in amino acids: CAWSVDREDEAFF. For the CDR3, the DNA is TGTGCCTGGAGTGTAGACAGGGAAGATGAAGCTTTCTTT. This rearrangement joins TRBV30 to TRBJ1-1, with 7 bases fitting TRBD1. This CDR3 has 13 amino acids. The V and J ends lost 0 bases and 7 bases, in that order; junction bases with no gene match: 5. CDR1 GTSNPN and CDR2 SVGIG come from the germline V gene (reference sequence).

This chain joins TRBV7-9 and TRBJ2-3; no clear D. Germline CDR1 SEHNR, CDR2 FQNEAQ (reference sequence). The CDR3 has 18 amino acids. Trimming took off 0 bases at V and 2 bases at J, with 18 bases between the two ends. CDR3 nucleotides: TGTGCCAGCAGCTTAGCGGTCGGGCTACCACTTTTCACAGATACGCAGTATTTT. It yields the protein CASSLAVGLPLFTDTQYF.

In this sample, this clonotype turned up once. The chain links TRBV20-1 to TRBJ1-1, with D unclear. Germline-derived CDR1 and CDR2 are DFQATT and SNEGSKA (reference sequence). The V gene lost 0 bases and the J gene lost 4 bases, with 27 bases spanning the gap. The CDR3 runs 19 residues. The CDR3, as DNA: TGCAGTGCTAGAGATACCATTCTCCGAGCAGGCCCCGAGGGCACTGAAGCTTTCTTT. It encodes CSARDTILRAGPEGTEAFF.

The CDR3 nucleotides read TGTGCCAGCAGTTGGACTGGCGGGGAGCTGTTTTTT. Protein product: CASSWTGGELFF. The rearrangement joins TRBV6-2 or TRBV6-3 to TRBJ2-2; D may be TRBD2 (5 bases). This CDR3 is 12 amino acids long. Per germline, CDR1 MNHEY and CDR2 SVGEGT. V lost 4 bases and J 7 bases, leaving 7 bases between the germline ends.

The rearrangement links TRBV6-5 to TRBJ1-4; 9 nucleotides align to TRBD1. Germline values: CDR1 MNHEY, CDR2 SVGAGI. Unmatched junction bases numbered 11, after V lost 4 bases and J lost 8 bases. The CDR3 extends over 16 amino acids. CDR3 DNA sequence: TGTGCCAGCAGTTTGACCCAGGGACAGGGTGGCGAAAAACTGTTTTTT. This encodes CASSLTQGQGGEKLFF.

The chain links TRBV20-1 to TRBJ1-5, with 7 positions matching TRBD1. Germline CDR1 DFQATT, CDR2 SNEGSKA (reference sequence). J gave up 5 bases and V 4 bases, and 8 bases lay outside the gene matches. CDR3 length: 14 amino acids. The CDR3 spells CSATLTGIHQPQHF. CDR3 nucleotide sequence: TGCAGTGCTACCTTGACAGGGATACATCAGCCCCAGCATTTT.

The chain carries TRBV20-1 and TRBJ1-5; D is undetermined. The CDR3 runs to 16 residues. Per the germline V gene, CDR1 is DFQATT and CDR2 is SNEGSKA (reference sequence). V gave up 0 bases and J gave up 5 bases, with 17 bases separating them. DNA of the CDR3: TGCAGTGCTAGAGATATTATCGGCGCCGGGTATCAGCCCCAGCATTTT. This encodes CSARDIIGAGYQPQHF.

The chain employs TRBV29-1 and TRBJ2-7, with D perhaps assigned TRBD1 or TRBD2 (7 bases each). V lost 3 bases and J lost 3, with 15 bases in between. This CDR3 contains 14 residues. Germline loops: CDR1 SQVTM, CDR2 ANQGSEA. The chain's CDR3 is CSVDTGEGGYEQYF. DNA for the CDR3: TGCAGCGTTGATACAGGGGAGGGGGGCTACGAGCAGTACTTC.